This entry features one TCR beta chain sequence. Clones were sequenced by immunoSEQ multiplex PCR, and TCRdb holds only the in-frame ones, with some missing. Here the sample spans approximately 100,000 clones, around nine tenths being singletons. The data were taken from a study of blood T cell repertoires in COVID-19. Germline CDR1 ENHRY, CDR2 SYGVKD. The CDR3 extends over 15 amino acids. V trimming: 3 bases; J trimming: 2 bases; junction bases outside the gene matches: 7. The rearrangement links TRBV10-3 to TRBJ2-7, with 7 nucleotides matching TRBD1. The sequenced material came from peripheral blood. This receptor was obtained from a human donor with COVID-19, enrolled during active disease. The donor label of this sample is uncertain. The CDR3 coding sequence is TGTGCCATCAGTGAATTAGGACAGGAGGCCTACGAGCAGTACTTC. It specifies CAISELGQEAYEQYF.